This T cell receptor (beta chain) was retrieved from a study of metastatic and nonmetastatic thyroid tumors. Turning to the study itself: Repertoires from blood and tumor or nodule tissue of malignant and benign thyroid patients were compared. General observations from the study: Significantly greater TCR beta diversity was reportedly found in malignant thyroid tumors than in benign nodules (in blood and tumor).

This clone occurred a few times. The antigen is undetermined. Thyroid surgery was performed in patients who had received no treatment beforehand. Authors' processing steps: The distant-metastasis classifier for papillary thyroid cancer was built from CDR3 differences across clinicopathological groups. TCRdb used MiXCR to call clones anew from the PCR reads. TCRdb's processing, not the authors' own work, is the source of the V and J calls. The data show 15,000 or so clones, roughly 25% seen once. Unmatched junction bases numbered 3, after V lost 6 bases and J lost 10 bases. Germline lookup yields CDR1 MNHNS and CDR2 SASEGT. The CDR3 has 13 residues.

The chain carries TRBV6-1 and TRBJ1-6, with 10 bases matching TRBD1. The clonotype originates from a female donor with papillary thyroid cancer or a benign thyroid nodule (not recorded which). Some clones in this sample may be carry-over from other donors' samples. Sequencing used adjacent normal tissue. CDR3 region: CASRGQGRSPLHF. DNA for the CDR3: TGTGCCAGCAGGGGACAGGGGCGGTCACCCCTCCACTTT.